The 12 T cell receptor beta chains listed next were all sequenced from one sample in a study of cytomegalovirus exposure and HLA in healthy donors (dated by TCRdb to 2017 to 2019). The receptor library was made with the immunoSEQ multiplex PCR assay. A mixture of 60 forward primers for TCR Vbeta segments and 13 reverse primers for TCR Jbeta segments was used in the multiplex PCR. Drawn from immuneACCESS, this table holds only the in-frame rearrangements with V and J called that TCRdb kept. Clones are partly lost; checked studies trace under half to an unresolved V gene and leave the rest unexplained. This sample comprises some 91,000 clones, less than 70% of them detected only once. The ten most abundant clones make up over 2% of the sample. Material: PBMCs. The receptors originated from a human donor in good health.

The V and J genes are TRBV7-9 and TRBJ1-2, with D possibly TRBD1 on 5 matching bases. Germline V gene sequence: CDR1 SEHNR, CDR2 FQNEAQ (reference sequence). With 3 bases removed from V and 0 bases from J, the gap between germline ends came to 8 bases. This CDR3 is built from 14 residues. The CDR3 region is CASSFDRTNYGYTF. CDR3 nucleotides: TGTGCCAGCAGCTTCGACAGAACTAACTATGGCTACACCTTC. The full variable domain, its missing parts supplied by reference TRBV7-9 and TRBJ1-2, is DTGVSQNPRHKITKRGQNVTFRCDPISEHNRLYWYRQTLGQGPEFLTYFQNEAQLEKSRLLSDRFSAERPKGSFSTLEIQRTEQGDSAMYLCASSFDRTNYGYTFGSGTRLTVV.

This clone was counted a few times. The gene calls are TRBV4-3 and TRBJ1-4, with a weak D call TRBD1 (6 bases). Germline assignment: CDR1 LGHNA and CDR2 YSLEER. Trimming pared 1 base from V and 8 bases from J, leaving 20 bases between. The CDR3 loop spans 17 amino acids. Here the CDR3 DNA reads TGCGCCAGCAGCCAAGGAGGCGGGAGGGCGGGGGGCGAAAAACTGTTTTTT. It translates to CASSQGGGRAGGEKLFF.

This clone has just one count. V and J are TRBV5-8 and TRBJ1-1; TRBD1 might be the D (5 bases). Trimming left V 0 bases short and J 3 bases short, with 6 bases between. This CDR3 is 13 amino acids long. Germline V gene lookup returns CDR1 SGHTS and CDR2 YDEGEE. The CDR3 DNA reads TGTGCCAGCAGCTTGGGGGGGGACACTGAAGCTTTCTTT. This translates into CASSLGGDTEAFF.

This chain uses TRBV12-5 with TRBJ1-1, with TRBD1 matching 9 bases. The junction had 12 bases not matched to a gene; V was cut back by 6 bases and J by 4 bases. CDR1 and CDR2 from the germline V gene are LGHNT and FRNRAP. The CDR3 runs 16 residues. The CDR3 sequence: CASGFPRDREGTEAFF. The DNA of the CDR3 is TGTGCTAGTGGGTTCCCCCGGGACAGGGAGGGCACTGAAGCTTTCTTT.

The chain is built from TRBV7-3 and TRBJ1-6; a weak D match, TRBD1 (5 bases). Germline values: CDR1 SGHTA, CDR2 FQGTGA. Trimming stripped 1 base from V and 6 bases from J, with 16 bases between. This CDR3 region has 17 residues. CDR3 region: CASSLKFQGSSNSPLHF. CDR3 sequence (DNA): TGTGCCAGCAGCTTAAAATTCCAGGGTTCTTCTAATTCACCCCTCCACTTT.

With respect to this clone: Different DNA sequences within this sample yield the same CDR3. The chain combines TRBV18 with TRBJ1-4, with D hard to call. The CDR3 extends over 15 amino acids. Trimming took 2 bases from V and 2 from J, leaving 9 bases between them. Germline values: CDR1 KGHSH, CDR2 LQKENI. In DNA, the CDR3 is TGTGCCAGCTCACCATCAACGGGGACTAATGAAAAACTGTTTTTT. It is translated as CASSPSTGTNEKLFF.

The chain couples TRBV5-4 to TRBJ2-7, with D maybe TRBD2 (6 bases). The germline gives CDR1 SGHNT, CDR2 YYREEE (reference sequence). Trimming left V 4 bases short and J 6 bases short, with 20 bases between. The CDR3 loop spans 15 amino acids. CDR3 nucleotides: TGTGCCAGCAGCCCCCTGCCGGGGGTTGAAAGCGAGCAGTACTTC. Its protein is CASSPLPGVESEQYF. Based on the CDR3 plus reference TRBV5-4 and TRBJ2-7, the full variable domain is ETGVTQSPTHLIKTRGQQVTLRCSSQSGHNTVSWYQQALGQGPQFIFQYYREEENGRGNFPPRFSGLQFPNYSSELNVNALELDDSALYLCASSPLPGVESEQYFGPGTRLTVT.

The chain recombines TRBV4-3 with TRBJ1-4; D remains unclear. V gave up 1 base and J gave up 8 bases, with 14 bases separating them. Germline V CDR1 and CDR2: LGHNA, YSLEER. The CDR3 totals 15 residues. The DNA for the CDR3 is TGCGCCAGCAGCCAAGGTGACATGACATACGAAAAACTGTTTTTT. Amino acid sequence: CASSQGDMTYEKLFF.

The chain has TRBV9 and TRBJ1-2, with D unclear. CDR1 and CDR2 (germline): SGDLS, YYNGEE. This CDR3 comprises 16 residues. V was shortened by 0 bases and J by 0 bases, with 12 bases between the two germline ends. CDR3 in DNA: TGTGCCAGCAGCGTAGGAGGCACCACTTCTAACTATGGCTACACCTTC. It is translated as CASSVGGTTSNYGYTF. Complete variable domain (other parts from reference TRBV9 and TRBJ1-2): DSGVTQTPKHLITATGQRVTLRCSPRSGDLSVYWYQQSLDQGLQFLIQYYNGEERAKGNILERFSAQQFPDLHSELNLSSLELGDSALYFCASSVGGTTSNYGYTFGSGTRLTVV.

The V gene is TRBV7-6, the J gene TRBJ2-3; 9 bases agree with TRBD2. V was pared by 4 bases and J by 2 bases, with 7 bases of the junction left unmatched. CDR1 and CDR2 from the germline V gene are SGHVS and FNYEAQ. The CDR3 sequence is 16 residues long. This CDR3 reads CASSWTTSGTTDTQYF. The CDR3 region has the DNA TGTGCCAGCAGCTGGACGACTAGCGGCACCACAGATACGCAGTATTTT. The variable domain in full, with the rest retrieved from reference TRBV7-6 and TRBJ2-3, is GAGVSQSPRYKVTKRGQDVALRCDPISGHVSLYWYRQALGQGPEFLTYFNYEAQQDKSGLPNDRFSAERPEGSISTLTIQRTEQRDSAMYRCASSWTTSGTTDTQYFGPGTRLTVL.

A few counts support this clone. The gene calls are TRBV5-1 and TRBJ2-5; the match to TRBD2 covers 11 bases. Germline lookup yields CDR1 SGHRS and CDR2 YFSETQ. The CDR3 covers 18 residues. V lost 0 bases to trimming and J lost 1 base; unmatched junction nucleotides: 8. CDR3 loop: CASSLATSGELFQETQYF. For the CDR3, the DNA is TGCGCCAGCAGCTTGGCGACTAGCGGGGAACTTTTCCAAGAGACCCAGTACTTC.

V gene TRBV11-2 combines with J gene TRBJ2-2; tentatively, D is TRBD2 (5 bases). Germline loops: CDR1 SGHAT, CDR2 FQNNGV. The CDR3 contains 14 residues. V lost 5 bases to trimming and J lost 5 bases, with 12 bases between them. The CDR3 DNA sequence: TGTGCCAGCAGCCAACGGACTTCAACCGGGGAGCTGTTTTTT. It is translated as CASSQRTSTGELFF. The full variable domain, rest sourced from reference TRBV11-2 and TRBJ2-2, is EAGVAQSPRYKIIEKRQSVAFWCNPISGHATLYWYQQILGQGPKLLIQFQNNGVVDDSQLPKDRFSAERLKGVDSTLKIQPAKLEDSAVYLCASSQRTSTGELFFGEGSRLTVL.